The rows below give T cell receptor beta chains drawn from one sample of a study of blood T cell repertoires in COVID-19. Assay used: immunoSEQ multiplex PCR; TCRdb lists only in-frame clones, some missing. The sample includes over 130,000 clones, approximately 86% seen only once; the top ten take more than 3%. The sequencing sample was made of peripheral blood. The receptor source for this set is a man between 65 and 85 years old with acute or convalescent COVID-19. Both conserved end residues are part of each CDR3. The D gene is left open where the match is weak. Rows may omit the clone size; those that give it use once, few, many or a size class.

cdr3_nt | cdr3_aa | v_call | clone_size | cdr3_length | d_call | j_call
TGTGCCAGCAGCTTGACAGGAACCTACGAGCAGTACTTC | CASSLTGTYEQYF | TRBV5-6 | NA | 13 | NA | TRBJ2-7
TGTGCCAGCAGCCAAGCAGGGTTTAGCGGGCCCGGCGCCTACAATGAGCAGTTCTTC | CASSQAGFSGPGAYNEQFF | TRBV3-1/TRBV3-2 | NA | 19 | TRBD2 | TRBJ2-1
TGTGCCAGCAGCTCCACTAGCGGGGGATACAATGAGCAGTTCTTC | CASSSTSGGYNEQFF | TRBV7-6 | NA | 15 | TRBD2 | TRBJ2-1
TGTGCCACCAGCAGAGATATAGTAGAAGGGGGTGAGCAGTTCTTC | CATSRDIVEGGEQFF | TRBV15 | NA | 15 | NA | TRBJ2-1
TGCAGCGTTGGTTGGGGACATCAAGAGACCCAGTACTTC | CSVGWGHQETQYF | TRBV29-1 | NA | 13 | NA | TRBJ2-5
TGTGCCAGTAGTCCCCCTACGGCAGGGGGCTTGGACACCATATATTTT | CASSPPTAGGLDTIYF | TRBV19 | few | 16 | TRBD1 | TRBJ1-3
TGCGCCAGCAGCCACGTAGCGGGAGTCTACGAGCAGTACTTC | CASSHVAGVYEQYF | TRBV5-1 | NA | 14 | TRBD2 | TRBJ2-7
TGTGCCAGCAGCGTAGGCGTCCTAGCGGGAGAGGGCGAGCAGTTCTTC | CASSVGVLAGEGEQFF | TRBV9 | NA | 16 | TRBD2 | TRBJ2-1
TGTGCCAGTAGCCTTGTCCTCTCCGCACCCCTCCACTTT | CASSLVLSAPLHF | TRBV19 | NA | 13 | NA | TRBJ1-6
TGTGCCAGCAGCGTAGCTAGCTCGACGACTGAAGCTTTCTTT | CASSVASSTTEAFF | TRBV9 | NA | 14 | NA | TRBJ1-1
TGTGCCAGCAGCTTGCCGGGACAGGGGATCGAGCAGTTCTTC | CASSLPGQGIEQFF | TRBV9 | NA | 14 | TRBD1 | TRBJ2-1
TGTGCCAGCAGCCATGATTGGACAACCTACGAGCAGTACTTC | CASSHDWTTYEQYF | TRBV9 | NA | 14 | NA | TRBJ2-7
TGTGCCACCAGTCACCCGGGACTAGCGGGCCCTGAGCAGTTCTTC | CATSHPGLAGPEQFF | TRBV24-1 | NA | 15 | TRBD2 | TRBJ2-1
TGTGCCAGCAGTGAAGCAACCGGGTCCGAGCAGTACTTC | CASSEATGSEQYF | TRBV2 | once | 13 | NA | TRBJ2-7
TGCGCCAGCAGCCCTCTCGGGACAAACTATGGCTACACCTTC | CASSPLGTNYGYTF | TRBV4-1 | NA | 14 | NA | TRBJ1-2
TGCGCCAGCAGCCAAGAGGGTCGGGGCACAGATACGCAGTATTTT | CASSQEGRGTDTQYF | TRBV4-3 | NA | 15 | NA | TRBJ2-3
TGTGCCAGCACCCAAGCGGGGAACTATGGCTACACCTTC | CASTQAGNYGYTF | TRBV28 | NA | 13 | NA | TRBJ1-2
TGTGCCAGCAGTTCCTCCGGTCAGCCCCAGCATTTT | CASSSSGQPQHF | TRBV28 | NA | 12 | NA | TRBJ1-5
TGCGCCAGCAGCTTGGACCCTAGCGGAGCCAACACAGATACGCAGTATTTT | CASSLDPSGANTDTQYF | TRBV5-1 | NA | 17 | TRBD2 | TRBJ2-3
TGTGCCACCAGCAGAGTGGCGCAGGGCTACGAGCAGTACTTC | CATSRVAQGYEQYF | TRBV15 | few | 14 | NA | TRBJ2-7
TGCGCCAGCAGCGACAGGACCACCTACGAGCAGTACTTC | CASSDRTTYEQYF | TRBV5-1 | once | 13 | NA | TRBJ2-7
TGTGCCAGCAGCGATAGGACAGGGGAATCACCCCTCCACTTT | CASSDRTGESPLHF | TRBV27 | NA | 14 | TRBD1 | TRBJ1-6
TGTGCCAGCAGCCCAGGACTAGATACGCAGTATTTT | CASSPGLDTQYF | TRBV27 | once | 12 | NA | TRBJ2-3
TGTGCCAGCAGTTTTCGTACTAGCTCCGGGGAGCTGTTTTTT | CASSFRTSSGELFF | TRBV27 | NA | 14 | NA | TRBJ2-2
TGCGCCAGCAGCCCGAGACAGGGGCAAGATTCACCCCTCCACTTT | CASSPRQGQDSPLHF | TRBV5-1 | NA | 15 | TRBD1 | TRBJ1-6
TGTGCCAGCTCACCACCGACAGGACCTCACACTGAAGCTTTCTTT | CASSPPTGPHTEAFF | TRBV18 | once | 15 | NA | TRBJ1-1
TGTGCCAGCAGCCCCGGGACTAGCGGCTACGAGCAGTACTTC | CASSPGTSGYEQYF | TRBV27 | NA | 14 | TRBD2 | TRBJ2-7
TGTGCCACCAGCAGAGATCGGGACAGTGGCAATCAGCCCCAGCATTTT | CATSRDRDSGNQPQHF | TRBV15 | NA | 16 | TRBD1 | TRBJ1-5
TGTGCCAGCAGTTTGGGGACTAGCGTCTCCTACGAGCAGTACTTC | CASSLGTSVSYEQYF | TRBV27 | NA | 15 | TRBD2 | TRBJ2-7
TGTGCCAGCAGCTTAGCCCTAGCGGGGGAGACCCAGTACTTC | CASSLALAGETQYF | TRBV7-9 | NA | 14 | TRBD2 | TRBJ2-5
TGTGCCACCTCAGGGGGCTCCTACGAGCAGTACTTC | CATSGGSYEQYF | TRBV19 | NA | 12 | TRBD1 | TRBJ2-7
TGTGCCAGCATCATGGACAGGGCGAACGAGCAGTACTTC | CASIMDRANEQYF | TRBV2 | NA | 13 | TRBD1 | TRBJ2-7
TGTGCCAGTAGCCGGACTAGCGGGGGCCTCACCGGGGAGCTGTTTTTT | CASSRTSGGLTGELFF | TRBV19 | NA | 16 | TRBD2 | TRBJ2-2
TGTGCCAGCAGAGATGGGGGGGACGGGGAGCTGTTTTTT | CASRDGGDGELFF | TRBV6-5 | NA | 13 | TRBD2 | TRBJ2-2
TGCGCCAGCAGCTCCGGACAGGGGGATCAGCCCCAGCATTTT | CASSSGQGDQPQHF | TRBV5-1 | few | 14 | TRBD1 | TRBJ1-5
TGTGGGGGCCCCAGGGGATCTGGAAACACCATATATTTT | CGGPRGSGNTIYF | TRBV9 | NA | 13 | NA | TRBJ1-3
TGCGCCAGCAGCCAAGCTCTAGCGGGAGTCGCAAACGCCTACGAGCAGTACTTC | CASSQALAGVANAYEQYF | TRBV4-3 | NA | 18 | TRBD2 | TRBJ2-7
TGTGCTAGTGGTCACGGGACTAGCGGGAGAAATGAGCAGTTCTTC | CASGHGTSGRNEQFF | TRBV12-5 | NA | 15 | TRBD2 | TRBJ2-1
TGTGCCAGCAGCCCGGGCGGGACCAACACCGGGGAGCTGTTTTTT | CASSPGGTNTGELFF | TRBV9 | NA | 15 | NA | TRBJ2-2
TGTGCCAGCAGCTTCATTGCCGGGACAGGGGCCTACGAGCAGTACTTC | CASSFIAGTGAYEQYF | TRBV7-2 | NA | 16 | TRBD1 | TRBJ2-7
TGTGCCATCAGTGAGACAGGACAGGGCGCGAACACCGGGGAGCTGTTTTTT | CAISETGQGANTGELFF | TRBV10-3 | few | 17 | TRBD1 | TRBJ2-2